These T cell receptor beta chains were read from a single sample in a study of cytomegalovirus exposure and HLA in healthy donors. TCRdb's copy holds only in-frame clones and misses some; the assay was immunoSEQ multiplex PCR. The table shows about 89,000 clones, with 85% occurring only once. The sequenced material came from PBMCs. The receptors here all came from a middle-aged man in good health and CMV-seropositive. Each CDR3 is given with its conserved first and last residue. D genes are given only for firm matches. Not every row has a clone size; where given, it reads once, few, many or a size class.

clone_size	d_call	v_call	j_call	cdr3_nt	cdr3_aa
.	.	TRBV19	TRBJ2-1	TGTGCCAGTAGTATAAGGCAGGCATACAATGAGCAGTTCTTC	CASSIRQAYNEQFF
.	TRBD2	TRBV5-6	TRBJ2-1	TGTGCCAGCAGCTTGGGCCTAGCGGGAGGAAATGAGCAGTTCTTC	CASSLGLAGGNEQFF
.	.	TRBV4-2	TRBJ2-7	TGTGCCAGCAGCCAAGATAGGGGGACGCGGGTCTACGAGCAGTACTTC	CASSQDRGTRVYEQYF
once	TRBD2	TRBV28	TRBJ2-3	TGTGCCAGCAGTTTATGGCCTAGCGGTGTGGGCACAGATACGCAGTATTTT	CASSLWPSGVGTDTQYF
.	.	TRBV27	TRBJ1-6	TGTGCCAGCAGTCAACAGGGCCGGTCACCCCCCCACTTT	CASSQQGRSPPHF
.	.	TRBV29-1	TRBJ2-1	TGCAGCGCCTGGACAGGGAGGGACAATGAGCAGTTCTTC	CSAWTGRDNEQFF
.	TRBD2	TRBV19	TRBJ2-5	TGTGCCAGTAGTATGGCGGGGACTAGCGAAAAGACCCAGTACTTC	CASSMAGTSEKTQYF
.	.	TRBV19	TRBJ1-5	TGTGCCAGTAGTAGGAAAGGGGTAAGACTAGCTAGCAATCAGCCCCAGCATTTT	CASSRKGVRLASNQPQHF
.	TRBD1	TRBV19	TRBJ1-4	TGTGCCAGTAGTCGGGACAGCGGTAATGAAAAACTGTTTTTT	CASSRDSGNEKLFF
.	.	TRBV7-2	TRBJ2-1	TGTGCCAGCAGCTTAGCTCTCAGTCTGGAGCAGTTCTTC	CASSLALSLEQFF
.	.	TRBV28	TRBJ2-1	TGTGCCAGCAAACCCGGGGCAGGGGCGTACAATGAGCAGTTCTTC	CASKPGAGAYNEQFF
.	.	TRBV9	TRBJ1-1	TGTGCCAGCAGCCCCCAAGTGGGGGGATTGAACACTGAAGCTTTCTTT	CASSPQVGGLNTEAFF
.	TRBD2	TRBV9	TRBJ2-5	TGTGCCAGCGGCGCTAGCGGGGGGGAGACCCAGTACTTC	CASGASGGETQYF
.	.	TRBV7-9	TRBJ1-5	TGTGCCAGCAGCCTTTCAGGGGTTTCCGGCAATCAGCCCCAGCATTTT	CASSLSGVSGNQPQHF
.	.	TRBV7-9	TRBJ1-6	TGTTCCAGCAGCTTCAGTTCGGGACACGGTTTGCCACCCCTCCACTTT	CSSSFSSGHGLPPLHF
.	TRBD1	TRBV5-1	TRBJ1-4	TGCGCCAGCAGCCCACGACAGGGCACAACTAATGAAAAACTGTTTTTT	CASSPRQGTTNEKLFF
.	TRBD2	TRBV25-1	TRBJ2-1	TGTGCCAGCGGCGGACTAGCGATTTACAATGAGCAGTTCTTC	CASGGLAIYNEQFF
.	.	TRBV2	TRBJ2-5	TGTGCCAGCAGACGGGGTGGGGAGACCCAGTACTTC	CASRRGGETQYF
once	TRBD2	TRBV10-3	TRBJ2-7	TGTGCCATCAGTGAACTAGCGGGGCTCTACGAGCAGTACTTC	CAISELAGLYEQYF
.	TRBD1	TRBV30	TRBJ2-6	TGTGCCTGGAGTCCCGGACAGGGGGCGCTTACTAGGGCCAACGTCCTGACTTTC	CAWSPGQGALTRANVLTF
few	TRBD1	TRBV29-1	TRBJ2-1	TGCAGCGTCACCCGGGACAGGGCCTACAATGAGCAGTTCTTC	CSVTRDRAYNEQFF
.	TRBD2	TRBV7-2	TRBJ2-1	TGTGCCAGCAGCTACGCGGCGGGAGGGTTTGCGGAGCAGTTCTTC	CASSYAAGGFAEQFF
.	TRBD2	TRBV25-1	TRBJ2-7	TGTGCCAGCAGTGCCGGGGGGGCAACCTACGAGCAGTACTTC	CASSAGGATYEQYF
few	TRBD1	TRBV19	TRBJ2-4	TGTGCCAGTAGTAGGGACAGGGTGGACATTCAGTACTTC	CASSRDRVDIQYF
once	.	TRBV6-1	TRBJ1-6	TGTGCCAGCAGTGAAGCCGGCAGGGGCGCGTATAATTCACCCCTCCACTTT	CASSEAGRGAYNSPLHF
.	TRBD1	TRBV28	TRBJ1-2	TGTGCCGGCGGACAGGGGCCGACTGGCTACACCTTC	CAGGQGPTGYTF
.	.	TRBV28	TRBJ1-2	TGTGCCAGCAGTTTTTACCCAGCTAACTATGGCTACACCTTC	CASSFYPANYGYTF
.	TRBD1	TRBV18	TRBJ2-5	TGTGCCAGCTCACCAGGAAAACAGGGGATAGAGACCCAGTACTTC	CASSPGKQGIETQYF